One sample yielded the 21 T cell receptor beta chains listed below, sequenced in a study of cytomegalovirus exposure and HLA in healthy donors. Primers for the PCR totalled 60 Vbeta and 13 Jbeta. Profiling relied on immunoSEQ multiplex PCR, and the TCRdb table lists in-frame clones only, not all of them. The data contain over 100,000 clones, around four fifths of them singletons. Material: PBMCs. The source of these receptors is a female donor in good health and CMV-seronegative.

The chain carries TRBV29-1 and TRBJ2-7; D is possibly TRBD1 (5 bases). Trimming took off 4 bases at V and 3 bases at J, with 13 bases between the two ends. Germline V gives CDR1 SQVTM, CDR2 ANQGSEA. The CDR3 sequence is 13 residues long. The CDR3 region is CSVAQTANYEQYF. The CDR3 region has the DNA TGCAGCGTTGCCCAGACAGCTAACTACGAGCAGTACTTC.

DNA for the CDR3: TGCGCCAGCAGGTATAGCATGAACACTGAAGCTTTCTTT. Translated, it gives CASRYSMNTEAFF. The chain has TRBV5-1 and TRBJ1-1; no clear D gene. This CDR3 spans 13 amino acids. V lost 5 bases and J 0 bases, leaving 8 bases between the germline ends. Germline CDR1 and CDR2: SGHRS and YFSETQ.

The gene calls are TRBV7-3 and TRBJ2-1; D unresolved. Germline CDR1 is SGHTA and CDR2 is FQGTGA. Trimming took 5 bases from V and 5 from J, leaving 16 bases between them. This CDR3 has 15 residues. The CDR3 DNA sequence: TGTGCCAGCAGCAGTCTGGCCACCAGTCACAATGAGCAGTTCTTC. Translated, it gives CASSSLATSHNEQFF. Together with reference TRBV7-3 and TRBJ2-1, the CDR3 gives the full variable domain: GAGVSQTPSNKVTEKGKYVELRCDPISGHTALYWYRQSLGQGPEFLIYFQGTGAADDSGLPNDRFFAVRPEGSVSTLKIQRTERGDSAVYLCASSSLATSHNEQFFGPGTRLTVL.

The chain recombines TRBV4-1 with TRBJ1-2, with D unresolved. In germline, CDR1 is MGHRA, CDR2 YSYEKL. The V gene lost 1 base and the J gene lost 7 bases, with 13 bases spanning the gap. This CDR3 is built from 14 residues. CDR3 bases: TGCGCCAGCAGCCAAGTACTGGGGAGTACTGGCTACACCTTC. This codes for CASSQVLGSTGYTF.

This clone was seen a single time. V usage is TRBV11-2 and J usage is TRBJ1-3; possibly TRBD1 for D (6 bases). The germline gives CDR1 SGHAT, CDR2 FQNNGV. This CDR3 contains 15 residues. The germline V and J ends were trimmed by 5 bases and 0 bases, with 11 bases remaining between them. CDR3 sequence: CASSGGLHSGNTIYF. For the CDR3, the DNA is TGTGCCAGCAGCGGGGGCCTCCACTCTGGAAACACCATATATTTT. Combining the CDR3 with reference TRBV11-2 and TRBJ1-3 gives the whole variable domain EAGVAQSPRYKIIEKRQSVAFWCNPISGHATLYWYQQILGQGPKLLIQFQNNGVVDDSQLPKDRFSAERLKGVDSTLKIQPAKLEDSAVYLCASSGGLHSGNTIYFGEGSWLTVV.

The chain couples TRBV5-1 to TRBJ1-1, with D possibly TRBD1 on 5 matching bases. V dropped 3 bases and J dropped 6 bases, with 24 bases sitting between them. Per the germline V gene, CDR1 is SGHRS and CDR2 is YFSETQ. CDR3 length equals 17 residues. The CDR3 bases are TGCGCCAGCAGCTCCTCTGACCGACGCGGGGCATACGCTGAAGCTTTCTTT. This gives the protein CASSSSDRRGAYAEAFF.

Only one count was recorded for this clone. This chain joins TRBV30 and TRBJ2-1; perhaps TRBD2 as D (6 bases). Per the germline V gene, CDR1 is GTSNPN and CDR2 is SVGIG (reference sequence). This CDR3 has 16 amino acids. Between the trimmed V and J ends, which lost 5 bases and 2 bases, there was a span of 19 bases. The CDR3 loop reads CAWRGYSGRPYNEQFF. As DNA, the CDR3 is TGTGCCTGGCGGGGGTATAGCGGTAGGCCCTACAATGAGCAGTTCTTC.

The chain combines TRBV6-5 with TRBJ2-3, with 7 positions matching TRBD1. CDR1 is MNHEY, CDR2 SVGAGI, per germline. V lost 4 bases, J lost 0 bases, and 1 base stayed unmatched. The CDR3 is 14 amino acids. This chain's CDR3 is CASSLQGSTDTQYF. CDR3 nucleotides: TGTGCCAGCAGTTTACAGGGGAGCACAGATACGCAGTATTTT.

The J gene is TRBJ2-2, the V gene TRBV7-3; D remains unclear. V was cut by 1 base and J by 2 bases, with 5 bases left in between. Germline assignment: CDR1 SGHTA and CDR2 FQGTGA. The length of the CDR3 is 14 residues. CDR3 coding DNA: TGTGCCAGCAGCTTAAGCAGAAACACCGGGGAGCTGTTTTTT. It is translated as CASSLSRNTGELFF.

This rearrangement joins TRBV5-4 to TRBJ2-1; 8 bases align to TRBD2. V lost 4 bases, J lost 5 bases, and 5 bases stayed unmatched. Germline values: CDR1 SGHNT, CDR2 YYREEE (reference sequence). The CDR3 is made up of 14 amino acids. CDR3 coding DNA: TGTGCCAGCAGCCGGGGGGGGGTAAACAATGAGCAGTTCTTC. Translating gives CASSRGGVNNEQFF.

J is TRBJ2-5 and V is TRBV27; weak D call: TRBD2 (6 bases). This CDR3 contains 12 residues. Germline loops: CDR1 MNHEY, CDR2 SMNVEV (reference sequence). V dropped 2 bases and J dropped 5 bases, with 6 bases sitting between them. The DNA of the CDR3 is TGTGCCAGCAGTTTACGGGGGGAGACCCAGTACTTC. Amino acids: CASSLRGETQYF.

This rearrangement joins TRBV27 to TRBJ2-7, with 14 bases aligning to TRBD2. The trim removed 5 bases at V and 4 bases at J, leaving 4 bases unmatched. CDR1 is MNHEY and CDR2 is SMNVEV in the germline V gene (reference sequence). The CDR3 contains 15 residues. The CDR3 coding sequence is TGTGCCAGCAGTCCCTGGACTAGCGGGAGGTACGAGCAGTACTTC. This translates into CASSPWTSGRYEQYF.

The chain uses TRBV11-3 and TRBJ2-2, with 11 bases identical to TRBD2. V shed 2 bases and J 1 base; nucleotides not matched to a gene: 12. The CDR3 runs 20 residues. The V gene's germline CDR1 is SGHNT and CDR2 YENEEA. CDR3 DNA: TGTGCCAGCAGCTTAAGTGGTTGGGTAGCGGGAGGGAAGAACACCGGGGAGCTGTTTTTT. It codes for CASSLSGWVAGGKNTGELFF. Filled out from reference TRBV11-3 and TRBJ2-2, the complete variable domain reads EAGVVQSPRYKIIEKKQPVAFWCNPISGHNTLYWYLQNLGQGPELLIRYENEEAVDDSQLPKDRFSAERLKGVDSTLKIQPAELGDSAVYLCASSLSGWVAGGKNTGELFFGEGSRLTVL.

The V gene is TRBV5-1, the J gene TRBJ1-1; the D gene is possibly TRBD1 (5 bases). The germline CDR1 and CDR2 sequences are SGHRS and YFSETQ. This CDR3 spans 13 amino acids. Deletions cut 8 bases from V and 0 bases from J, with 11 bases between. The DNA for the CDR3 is TGCGCCAGTGCGACAGATATGAACACTGAAGCTTTCTTT. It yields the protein CASATDMNTEAFF.

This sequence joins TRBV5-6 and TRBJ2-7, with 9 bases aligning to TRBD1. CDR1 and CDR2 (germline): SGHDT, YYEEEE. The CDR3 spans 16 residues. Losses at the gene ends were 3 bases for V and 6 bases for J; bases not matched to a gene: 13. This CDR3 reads CASSWTGTGRLGEQYF. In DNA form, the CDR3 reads TGTGCCAGCAGCTGGACCGGGACAGGGAGGTTAGGCGAGCAGTACTTC. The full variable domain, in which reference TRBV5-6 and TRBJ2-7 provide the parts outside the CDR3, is DAGVTQSPTHLIKTRGQQVTLRCSPKSGHDTVSWYQQALGQGPQFIFQYYEEEERQRGNFPDRFSGHQFPNYSSELNVNALLLGDSALYLCASSWTGTGRLGEQYFGPGTRLTVT.

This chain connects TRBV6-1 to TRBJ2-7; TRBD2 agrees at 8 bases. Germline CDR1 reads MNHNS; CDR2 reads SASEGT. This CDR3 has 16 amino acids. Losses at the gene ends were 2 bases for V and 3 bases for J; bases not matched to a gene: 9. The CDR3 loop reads CASSELAGGGLYEQYF. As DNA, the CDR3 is TGTGCCAGCAGTGAACTAGCGGGTGGCGGTCTCTACGAGCAGTACTTC.

The chain's CDR3 is CASSLAGAETQYF. CDR3 in DNA: TGTGCCAGTAGTTTGGCAGGGGCGGAGACCCAGTACTTC. The V call is TRBV19, the J call TRBJ2-5, with D possibly matching TRBD1 (6 bases). The CDR3 covers 13 residues. V was pared by 5 bases and J by 5 bases, with 12 bases between. Per the germline V gene, CDR1 is LNHDA and CDR2 is SQIVND (reference sequence).

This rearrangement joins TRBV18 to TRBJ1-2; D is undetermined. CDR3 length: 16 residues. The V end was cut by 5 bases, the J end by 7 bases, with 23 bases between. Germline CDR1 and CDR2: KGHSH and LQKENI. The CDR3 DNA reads TGTGCCAGCTCATCCAGGACCGCTCAGGAGGGCCTTGGCTACACCTTC. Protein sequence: CASSSRTAQEGLGYTF.

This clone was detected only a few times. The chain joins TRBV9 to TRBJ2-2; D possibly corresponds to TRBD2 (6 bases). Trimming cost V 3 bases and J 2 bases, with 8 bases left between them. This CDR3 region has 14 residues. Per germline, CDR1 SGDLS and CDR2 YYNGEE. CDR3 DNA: TGTGCCAGCAGCGCGGGACTTAACACCGGGGAGCTGTTTTTT. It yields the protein CASSAGLNTGELFF.

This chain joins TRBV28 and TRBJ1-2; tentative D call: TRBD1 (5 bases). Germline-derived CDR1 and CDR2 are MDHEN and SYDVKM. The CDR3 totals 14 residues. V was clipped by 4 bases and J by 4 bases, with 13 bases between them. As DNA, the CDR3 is TGTGCCAGCAGTTCCCCGGGACTGATCTATGGCTACACCTTC. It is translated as CASSSPGLIYGYTF.

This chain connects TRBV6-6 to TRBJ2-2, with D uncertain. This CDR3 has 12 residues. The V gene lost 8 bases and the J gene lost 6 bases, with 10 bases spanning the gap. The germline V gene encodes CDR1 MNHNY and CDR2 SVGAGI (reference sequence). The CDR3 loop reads CASLEQAGELFF. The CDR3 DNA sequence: TGTGCCAGCTTAGAGCAGGCCGGGGAGCTGTTTTTT.